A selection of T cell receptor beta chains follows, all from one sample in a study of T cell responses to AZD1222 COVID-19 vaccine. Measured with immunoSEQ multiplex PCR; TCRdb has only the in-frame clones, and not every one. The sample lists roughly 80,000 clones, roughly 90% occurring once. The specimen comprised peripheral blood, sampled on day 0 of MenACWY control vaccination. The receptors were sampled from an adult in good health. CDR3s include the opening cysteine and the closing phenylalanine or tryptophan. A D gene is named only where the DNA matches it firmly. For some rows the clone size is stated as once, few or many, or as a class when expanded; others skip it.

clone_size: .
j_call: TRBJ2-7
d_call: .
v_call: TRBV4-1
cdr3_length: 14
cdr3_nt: TGCGCCAGCAGCCCGCCCGGGAGCTCCTACGAGCAGTACTTC
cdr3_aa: CASSPPGSSYEQYF

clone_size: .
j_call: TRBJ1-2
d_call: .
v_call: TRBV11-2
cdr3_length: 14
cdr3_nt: TGTGCCAGCAGCCCAGGACCTCCTGGCTATGGCTACACCTTC
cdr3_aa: CASSPGPPGYGYTF

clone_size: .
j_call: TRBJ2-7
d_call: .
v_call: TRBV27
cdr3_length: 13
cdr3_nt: TGTGCCAGCAGCAAATCGGGAGTCTACGAGCAGTACTTC
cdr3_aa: CASSKSGVYEQYF

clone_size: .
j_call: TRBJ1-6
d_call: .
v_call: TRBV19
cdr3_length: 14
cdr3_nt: TGTGCCAGCGGAACAGACTCCTATAATTCACCCCTCCACTTT
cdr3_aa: CASGTDSYNSPLHF

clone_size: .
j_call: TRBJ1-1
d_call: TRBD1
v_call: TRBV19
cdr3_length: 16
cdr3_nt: TGTGCCAGTAGTCCCCAGGCCGGACAGGGAAACACTGAAGCTTTCTTT
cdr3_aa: CASSPQAGQGNTEAFF

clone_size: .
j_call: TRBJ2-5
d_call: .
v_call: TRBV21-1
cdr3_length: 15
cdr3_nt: TGTGCCAGCAGCAAAGAATGGGACAGGGGAGAGACCCAGTACTTC
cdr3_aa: CASSKEWDRGETQYF

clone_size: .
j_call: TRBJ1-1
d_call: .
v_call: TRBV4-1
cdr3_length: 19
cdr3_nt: TGCGCCAGCAGCCAAGATCCATCCCGGGGCCTACCCGCCGCTAGTGAAGCTTTCTTT
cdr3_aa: CASSQDPSRGLPAASEAFF

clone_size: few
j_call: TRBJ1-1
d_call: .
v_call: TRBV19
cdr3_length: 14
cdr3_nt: TGTGCCAGTAGTATCTCCAGGGGCAGGGCTGAAGCTTTCTTT
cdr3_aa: CASSISRGRAEAFF

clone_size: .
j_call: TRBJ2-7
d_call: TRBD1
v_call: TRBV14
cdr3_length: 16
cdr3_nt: TGTGCCAGCAGCCTATTGGAAGGGACAGGCTACTACGAGCAGTACTTC
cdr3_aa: CASSLLEGTGYYEQYF

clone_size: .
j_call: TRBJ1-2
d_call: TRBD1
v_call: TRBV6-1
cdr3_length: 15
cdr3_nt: TGTGCCAGCAGTGACGGAGACAGGGGAGACTATGGCTACACCTTC
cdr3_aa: CASSDGDRGDYGYTF

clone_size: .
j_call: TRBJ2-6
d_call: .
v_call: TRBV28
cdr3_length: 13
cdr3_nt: TGTGCCAGCAGCAGGTACGGGGCCAACGTCCTGACTTTC
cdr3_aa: CASSRYGANVLTF

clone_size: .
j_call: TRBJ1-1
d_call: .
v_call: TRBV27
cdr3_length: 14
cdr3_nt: TGTGCCAGCAGTTCCTCCGGGACCGACACTGAAGCTTTCTTT
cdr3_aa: CASSSSGTDTEAFF

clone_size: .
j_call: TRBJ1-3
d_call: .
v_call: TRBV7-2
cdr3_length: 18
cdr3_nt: TGTGCCAGCTCCCCCTGGGATCCGGGCCCGAGCTCTGGAAACACCATATATTTT
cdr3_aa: CASSPWDPGPSSGNTIYF

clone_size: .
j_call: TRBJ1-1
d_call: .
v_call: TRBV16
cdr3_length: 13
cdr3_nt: TGTGCCAGTAACCCGGTGGAGAGCCTTGAAGCTTTCTTT
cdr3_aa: CASNPVESLEAFF

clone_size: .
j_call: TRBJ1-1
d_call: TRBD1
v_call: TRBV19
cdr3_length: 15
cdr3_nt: TGTGCCAGTAGTATAGTTGGGACAGCGAACACTGAAGCTTTCTTT
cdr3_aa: CASSIVGTANTEAFF

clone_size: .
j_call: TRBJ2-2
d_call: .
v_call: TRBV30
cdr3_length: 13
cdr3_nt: TGTGCCTTCGCAGGGGCGGGTACCGGGGAGCTGTTTTTT
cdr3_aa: CAFAGAGTGELFF

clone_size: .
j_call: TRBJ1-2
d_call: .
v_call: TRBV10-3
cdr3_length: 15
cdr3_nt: TGTGCCCCTAAGGGCTGTTTCTTGGTGAACTATGGCTACACCTTC
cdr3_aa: CAPKGCFLVNYGYTF

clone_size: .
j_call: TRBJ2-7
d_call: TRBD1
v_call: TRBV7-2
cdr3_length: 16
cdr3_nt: TGTGCCAGCAGCTTATACTCCGGGACAGGGGGTTACGAGCAGTACTTC
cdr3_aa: CASSLYSGTGGYEQYF

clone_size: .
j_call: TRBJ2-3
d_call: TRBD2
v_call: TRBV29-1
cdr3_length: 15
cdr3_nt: TGCAGCGTTCAGGTAGCGGGATCCCCAGAGGATACGCAGTATTTT
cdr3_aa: CSVQVAGSPEDTQYF

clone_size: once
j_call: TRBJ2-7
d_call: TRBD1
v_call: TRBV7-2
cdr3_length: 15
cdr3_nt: TGTGCCAGCAGCCCTCCGTGGACAGGGGCCTACGAGCAGTACTTC
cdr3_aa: CASSPPWTGAYEQYF